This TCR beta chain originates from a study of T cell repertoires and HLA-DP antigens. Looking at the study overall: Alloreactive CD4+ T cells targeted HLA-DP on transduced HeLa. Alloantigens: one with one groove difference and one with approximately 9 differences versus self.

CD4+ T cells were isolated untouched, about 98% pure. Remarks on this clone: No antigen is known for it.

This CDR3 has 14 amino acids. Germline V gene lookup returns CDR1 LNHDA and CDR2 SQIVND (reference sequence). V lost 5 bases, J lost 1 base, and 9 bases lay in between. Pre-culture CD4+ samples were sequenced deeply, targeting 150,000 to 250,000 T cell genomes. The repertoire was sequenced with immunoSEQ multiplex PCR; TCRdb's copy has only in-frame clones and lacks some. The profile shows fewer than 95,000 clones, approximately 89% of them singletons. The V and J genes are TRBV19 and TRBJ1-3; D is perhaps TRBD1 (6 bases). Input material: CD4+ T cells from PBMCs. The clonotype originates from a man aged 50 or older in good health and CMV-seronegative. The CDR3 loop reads CASSRGPSGNTIYF. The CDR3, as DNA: TGTGCCAGTAGTCGGGGGCCATCTGGAAACACCATATATTTT.